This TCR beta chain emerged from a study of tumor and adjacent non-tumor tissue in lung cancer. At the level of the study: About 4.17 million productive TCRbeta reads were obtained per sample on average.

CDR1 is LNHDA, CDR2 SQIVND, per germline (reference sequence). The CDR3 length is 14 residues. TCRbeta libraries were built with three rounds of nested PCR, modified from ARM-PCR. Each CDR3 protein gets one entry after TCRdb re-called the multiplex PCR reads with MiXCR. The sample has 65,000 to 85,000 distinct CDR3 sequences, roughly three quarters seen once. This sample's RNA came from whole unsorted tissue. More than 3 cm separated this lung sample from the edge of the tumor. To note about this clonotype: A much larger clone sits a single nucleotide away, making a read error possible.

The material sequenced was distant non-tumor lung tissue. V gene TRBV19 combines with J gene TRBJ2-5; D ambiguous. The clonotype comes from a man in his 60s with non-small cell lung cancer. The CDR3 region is CASSLGPASESQYF. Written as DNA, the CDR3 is TGTGCCAGTTCGTTAGGACCCGCATCGGAGAGCCAGTACTTC. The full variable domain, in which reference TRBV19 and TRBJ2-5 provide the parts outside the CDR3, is DGGITQSPKYLFRKEGQNVTLSCEQNLNHDAMYWYRQDPGQGLRLIYYSQIVNDFQKGDIAEGYSVSREKKESFPLTVTSAQKNPTAFYLCASSLGPASESQYFGPGTRLLVL.